Listed below are T cell receptor beta chains from one sample, sequenced in a study of T cell responses to AZD1222 COVID-19 vaccine. Only in-frame clones appear in the TCRdb table, and some are missing; sequencing was by immunoSEQ multiplex PCR. In the table there are about 100,000 clones, 93% of which are singletons. Source: peripheral blood, taken on day 0 of AZD1222 vaccination. These receptors were collected from an adult in good health. The CDR3 runs from the conserved cysteine through the conserved F or W. Each record gives: CDR3 protein, V gene.

CDR3aa: CASSRRTNTGELFF
v_gene: TRBV3-1/TRBV3-2

CDR3aa: CASSENTEAFF
v_gene: TRBV5-1

CDR3aa: CASSPPASALSGNTIYF
v_gene: TRBV28

CDR3aa: CASSQAGGTEAFF
v_gene: TRBV3-1/TRBV3-2

CDR3aa: CASSRAPSGYGYTF
v_gene: TRBV28

CDR3aa: CASSIGNYNEQFF
v_gene: TRBV6-2/TRBV6-3

CDR3aa: CASSKTGVAEAFF
v_gene: TRBV11-2

CDR3aa: CASGTGDSPLHF
v_gene: TRBV7-9

CDR3aa: CASSPGNGNTIYF
v_gene: TRBV4-3

CDR3aa: CASSKQLAGVYNEQFF
v_gene: TRBV6-2/TRBV6-3

CDR3aa: CASSPSGTRGETQYF
v_gene: TRBV5-4

CDR3aa: CAISRPNQPQHF
v_gene: TRBV15

CDR3aa: CATSDDLERGNEKLFF
v_gene: TRBV24-1

CDR3aa: CASSLIPSGAYNEQFF
v_gene: TRBV7-8

CDR3aa: CASSLGVQDTQYF
v_gene: TRBV5-4

CDR3aa: CASSPRAGGGVTGELFF
v_gene: TRBV7-3

CDR3aa: CASSLAGLSSSYEQYF
v_gene: TRBV5-1

CDR3aa: CASSHHPGLAGGPTGELFF
v_gene: TRBV5-6

CDR3aa: CASSVGPSGINEQFF
v_gene: TRBV9

CDR3aa: CASSVGGGPGSGNTIYF
v_gene: TRBV19

CDR3aa: CAWTVSASTDTQYF
v_gene: TRBV30

CDR3aa: CASSVGGGRNREQFF
v_gene: TRBV9

CDR3aa: CASSSGTSGSRDEQFF
v_gene: TRBV11-3

CDR3aa: CASSTDRIQPQHF
v_gene: TRBV7-8

CDR3aa: CASSLGGNNQPQHF
v_gene: TRBV28

CDR3aa: CASSPGLEKLFF
v_gene: TRBV7-9

CDR3aa: CASNLINSFYEQYF
v_gene: TRBV6-6

CDR3aa: CASSEAEHEKLFF
v_gene: TRBV10-2

CDR3aa: CASSRGGVRGSNQPQHF
v_gene: TRBV2

CDR3aa: CASTRSGGNGANVLTF
v_gene: TRBV2

CDR3aa: CASSQGAARTGELFF
v_gene: TRBV4-2

CDR3aa: CASSLPSADTQYF
v_gene: TRBV5-1

CDR3aa: CASSVDPGWTGELFF
v_gene: TRBV9

CDR3aa: CASSTLGAVAEAFF
v_gene: TRBV6-5

CDR3aa: CASSREPDVRFPEAFF
v_gene: TRBV19

CDR3aa: CASSSGLTESSYEQYF
v_gene: TRBV5-4

CDR3aa: CASSPGTFNTGELFF
v_gene: TRBV7-7

CDR3aa: CASSEANLGEQYF
v_gene: TRBV2

CDR3aa: CSVYTSGRYEQYF
v_gene: TRBV29-1

CDR3aa: CASSQERESEQYF
v_gene: TRBV3-1/TRBV3-2

CDR3aa: CASRWVAEAFF
v_gene: TRBV5-8

CDR3aa: CASSLTGTGELFF
v_gene: TRBV28

CDR3aa: CASTRMAGQETQYF
v_gene: TRBV5-4

CDR3aa: CASRGEADTQYF
v_gene: TRBV6-5

CDR3aa: CASYGTGSGYGYTF
v_gene: TRBV9

CDR3aa: CATSIAGGGEYNEQFF
v_gene: TRBV15

CDR3aa: CASSIRPLITGELFF
v_gene: TRBV19

CDR3aa: CAPYSGRNSGNTIYF
v_gene: TRBV5-4

CDR3aa: CASSQLNLSYEQYF
v_gene: TRBV2

CDR3aa: CASSPDSSYEQYF
v_gene: TRBV5-1

CDR3aa: CATSTGGTSTDTQYF
v_gene: TRBV15

CDR3aa: CASSFFSTDEQFF
v_gene: TRBV5-1

CDR3aa: CASSPGGRGKDNEQFF
v_gene: TRBV5-4

CDR3aa: CASSLEGYSGNTIYF
v_gene: TRBV5-8